There are many counts of the clone carrying this TCR beta chain. Antigen unknown. The data derive from a study of response to subunit inactivated influenza vaccine. The study's findings and limits: Few new T cells, the authors suggested, are recruited by each seasonal influenza vaccination.

A single record per CDR3 protein comes from TCRdb applying MiXCR to the RT-PCR reads. Of about 800,000 distinct CDR3 sequences listed, 20% to 25% are singletons. The CDR3 length is 14 residues. V lost 4 bases, J lost 6 bases, and 15 bases lay in between. Germline loops: CDR1 SGHTA, CDR2 FQGTGA. This TCR came from a man aged 45-65 years who received an inactivated influenza vaccine. The genes are TRBV7-3 and TRBJ1-1; D possibly corresponds to TRBD1 (5 bases). Sequencing used PBMCs from blood, obtained around 5 days after vaccination. The chain's CDR3 is CASSSISGGPEAFF. CDR3 bases: TGTGCCAGCAGCTCCATATCCGGGGGTCCTGAAGCTTTCTTT.